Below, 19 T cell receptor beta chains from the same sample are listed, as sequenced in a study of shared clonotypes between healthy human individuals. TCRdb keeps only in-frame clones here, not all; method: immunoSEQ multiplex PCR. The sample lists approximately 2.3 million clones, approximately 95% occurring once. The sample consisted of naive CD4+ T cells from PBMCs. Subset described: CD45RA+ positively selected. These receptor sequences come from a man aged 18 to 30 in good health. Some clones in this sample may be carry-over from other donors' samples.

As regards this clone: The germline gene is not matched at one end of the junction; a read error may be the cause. The CDR3 DNA sequence: TGTGCCAGCAGCTTGGCCGGGGCAGGGGGCACTGAGGCTTTCTTT. As protein: CASSLAGAGGTEAFF. V is TRBV5-4 and J is TRBJ1-1, with TRBD1 identical over 8 bases. This CDR3 has 15 residues. Germline V gene data show CDR1 as SGHNT and CDR2 as YYREEE (reference sequence).

CDR3 in amino acids: CASHGQGSVVEQFF. The CDR3 nucleotides read TGTGCCAGCCACGGACAGGGGTCGGTGGTTGAGCAGTTCTTC. V and J are TRBV6-6 and TRBJ2-1; 9 bases map to TRBD1. Germline assignment: CDR1 MNHNY and CDR2 SVGAGI (reference sequence). The CDR3 sequence is 14 residues long. The ends lost 8 bases at V and 9 bases at J; junction bases unmatched: 11.

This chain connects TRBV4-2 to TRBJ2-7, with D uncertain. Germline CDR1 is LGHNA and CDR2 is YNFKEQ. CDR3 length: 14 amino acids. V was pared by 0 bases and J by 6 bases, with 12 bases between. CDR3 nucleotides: TGTGCCAGCAGCCAAGATCCCTCGCTTGGCGAGCAGTACTTC. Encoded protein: CASSQDPSLGEQYF.

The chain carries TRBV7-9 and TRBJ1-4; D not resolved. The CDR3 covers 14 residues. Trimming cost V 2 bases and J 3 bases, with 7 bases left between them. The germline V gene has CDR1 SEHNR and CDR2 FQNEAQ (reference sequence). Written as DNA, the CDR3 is TGTGCCAGCAGCTTATCGGGCCCTAATGAAAAACTGTTTTTT. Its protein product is CASSLSGPNEKLFF. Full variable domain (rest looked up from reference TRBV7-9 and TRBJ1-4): DTGVSQNPRHKITKRGQNVTFRCDPISEHNRLYWYRQTLGQGPEFLTYFQNEAQLEKSRLLSDRFSAERPKGSFSTLEIQRTEQGDSAMYLCASSLSGPNEKLFFGSGTQLSVL.

In nucleotides, the CDR3 is TGTGCCAGCAGCCTCCGGACAGGGCGCGACCAAACTGAAGCTTTCTTT. Encoded protein: CASSLRTGRDQTEAFF. The chain has TRBV11-2 and TRBJ1-1; TRBD1 matches 8 bases. In germline, CDR1 is SGHAT, CDR2 FQNNGV. The CDR3 is made up of 16 amino acids. V was clipped by 5 bases and J by 5 bases; unmatched bases: 13. Filled out from reference TRBV11-2 and TRBJ1-1, the complete variable domain reads EAGVAQSPRYKIIEKRQSVAFWCNPISGHATLYWYQQILGQGPKLLIQFQNNGVVDDSQLPKDRFSAERLKGVDSTLKIQPAKLEDSAVYLCASSLRTGRDQTEAFFGQGTRLTVV.

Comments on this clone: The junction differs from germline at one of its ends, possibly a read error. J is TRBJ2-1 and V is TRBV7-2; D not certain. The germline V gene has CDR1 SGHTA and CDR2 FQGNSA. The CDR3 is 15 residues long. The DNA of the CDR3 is TGTGTCAGCAGCTTAGCTTCTGGCGTCTACAATGAGCAGTTCTTC. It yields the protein CVSSLASGVYNEQFF.

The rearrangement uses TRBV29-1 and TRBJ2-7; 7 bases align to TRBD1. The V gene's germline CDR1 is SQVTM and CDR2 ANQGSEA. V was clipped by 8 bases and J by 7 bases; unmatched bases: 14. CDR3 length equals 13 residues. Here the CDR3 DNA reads TGCAGCATAGGAGCCGGACAGGAACGTGAGCAGTACTTC. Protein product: CSIGAGQEREQYF.

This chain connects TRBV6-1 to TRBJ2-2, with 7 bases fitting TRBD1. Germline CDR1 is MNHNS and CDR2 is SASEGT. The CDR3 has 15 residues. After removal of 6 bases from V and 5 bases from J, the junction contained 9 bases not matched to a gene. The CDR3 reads CASSAGTAITGELFF. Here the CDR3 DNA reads TGTGCCAGCAGCGCCGGGACAGCGATTACCGGGGAGCTGTTTTTT.

The CDR3: CASTPGDSRGYTF. In DNA form, the CDR3 reads TGTGCCAGTACCCCAGGGGACAGTCGGGGCTACACCTTC. The rearrangement joins TRBV19 to TRBJ1-2; 7 bases align to TRBD1. The germline gives CDR1 LNHDA, CDR2 SQIVND (reference sequence). The CDR3 runs to 13 residues. Germline trimming cut 7 bases from V and 8 bases from J; bases unmatched to any gene: 10.

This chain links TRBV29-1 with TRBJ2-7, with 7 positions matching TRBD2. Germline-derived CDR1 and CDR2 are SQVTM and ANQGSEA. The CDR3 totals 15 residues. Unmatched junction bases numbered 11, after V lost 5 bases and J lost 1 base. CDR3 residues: CSVRKWREMSYEQYF. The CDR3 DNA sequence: TGCAGCGTTCGAAAGTGGCGGGAGATGTCCTACGAGCAGTACTTC.

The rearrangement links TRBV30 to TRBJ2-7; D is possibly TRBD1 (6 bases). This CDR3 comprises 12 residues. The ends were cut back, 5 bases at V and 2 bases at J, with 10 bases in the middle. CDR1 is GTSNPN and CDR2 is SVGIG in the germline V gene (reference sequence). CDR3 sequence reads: CAWQGFPYEQYF. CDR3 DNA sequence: TGTGCCTGGCAGGGGTTCCCCTACGAGCAGTACTTC.

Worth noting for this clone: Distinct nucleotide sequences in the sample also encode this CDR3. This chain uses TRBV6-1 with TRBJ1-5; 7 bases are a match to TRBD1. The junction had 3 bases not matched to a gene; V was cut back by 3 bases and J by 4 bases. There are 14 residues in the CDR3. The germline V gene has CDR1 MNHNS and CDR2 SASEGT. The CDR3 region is CASSDNRGNQPQHF. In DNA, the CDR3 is TGTGCCAGCAGTGATAACAGGGGTAATCAGCCCCAGCATTTT.

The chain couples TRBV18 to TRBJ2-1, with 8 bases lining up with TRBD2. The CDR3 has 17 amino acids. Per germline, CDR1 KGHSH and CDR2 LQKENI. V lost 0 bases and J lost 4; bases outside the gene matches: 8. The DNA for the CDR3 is TGTGCCAGCTCACCACCGTCAGCGGGAGTATCTTACAATGAGCAGTTCTTC. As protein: CASSPPSAGVSYNEQFF.

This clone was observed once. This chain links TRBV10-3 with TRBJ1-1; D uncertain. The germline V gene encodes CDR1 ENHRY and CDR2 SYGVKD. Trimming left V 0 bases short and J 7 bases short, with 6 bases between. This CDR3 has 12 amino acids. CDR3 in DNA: TGTGCCATCAGTGAGTCGGAGGGTGAAGCTTTCTTT. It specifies CAISESEGEAFF.

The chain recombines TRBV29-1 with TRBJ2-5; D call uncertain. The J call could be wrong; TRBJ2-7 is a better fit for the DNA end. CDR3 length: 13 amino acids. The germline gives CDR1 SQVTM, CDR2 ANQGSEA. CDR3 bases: TGCAGCGTTGAACAGGTAGGAACCTACGAGCAGTACTTC. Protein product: CSVEQVGTYEQYF.

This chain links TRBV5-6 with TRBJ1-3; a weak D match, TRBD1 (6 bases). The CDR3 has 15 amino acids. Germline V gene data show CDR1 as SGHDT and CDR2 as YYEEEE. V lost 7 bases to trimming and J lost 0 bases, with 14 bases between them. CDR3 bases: TGTGCCAGCGGCTCAACAGGGAACTCTGGAAACACCATATATTTT. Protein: CASGSTGNSGNTIYF.

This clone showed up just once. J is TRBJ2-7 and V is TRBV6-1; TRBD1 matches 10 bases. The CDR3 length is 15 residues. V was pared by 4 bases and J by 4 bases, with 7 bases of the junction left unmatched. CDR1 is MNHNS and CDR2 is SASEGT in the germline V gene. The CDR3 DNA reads TGTGCCAGCAGTGCTGCCGGGACAGGGGCTTACGAGCAGTACTTC. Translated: CASSAAGTGAYEQYF.

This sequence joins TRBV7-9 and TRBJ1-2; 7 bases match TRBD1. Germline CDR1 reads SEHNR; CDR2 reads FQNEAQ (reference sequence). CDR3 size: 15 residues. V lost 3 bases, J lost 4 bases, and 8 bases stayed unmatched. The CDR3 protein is CASSFNRGGGYGYTF. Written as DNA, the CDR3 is TGTGCCAGCAGCTTCAACAGGGGCGGGGGCTATGGCTACACCTTC.

The CDR3 bases are TGTGCCAGCAGCCCCGAAAAAGTTCCGGACTCTCGGTGGAACACTGAAGCTTTCTTT. Protein sequence: CASSPEKVPDSRWNTEAFF. The chain uses TRBV5-6 and TRBJ1-1; D remains ambiguous. V was clipped by 4 bases and J by 1 base, with 26 bases between them. This CDR3 has 19 residues. Germline V lookup: CDR1 SGHDT, CDR2 YYEEEE. The variable domain in full, completed from reference TRBV5-6 and TRBJ1-1, reads DAGVTQSPTHLIKTRGQQVTLRCSPKSGHDTVSWYQQALGQGPQFIFQYYEEEERQRGNFPDRFSGHQFPNYSSELNVNALLLGDSALYLCASSPEKVPDSRWNTEAFFGQGTRLTVV.